This T cell receptor (beta chain) was captured by sequencing in a study of T-cell reconstitution after alpha-beta-depleted transplantation in children. Trimming removed 1 base from V and 8 bases from J, with 14 bases in between. Germline V gene sequence: CDR1 SNHLY, CDR2 FYNNEI. The CDR3 has 14 amino acids. As it was prepared, the TCRbeta library received unique molecular identifiers. In TCRdb, the PCR reads were re-called with MiXCR into one record per CDR3 protein. There are about 290,000 distinct CDR3 sequences in the sample; less than 9.5% occur only once, and approximately 8.2% lies in the top ten. Study-wide results and caveats: Newly made T cells mostly supplied T-cell counts and diversity one year after transplant. Day-60 TCRbeta diversity that was high in some patients was derived from surviving recipient T cells and thymic progenitors. By about two months after transplant, alpha-beta T cells reportedly arose from several hundred graft clones that had expanded.

This clonotype appeared a few times. Its cognate antigen is unknown. The sequencing used peripheral blood, collected 360 days after TCRalphabeta/CD19-depleted stem cell transplant. This clonotype originated in a female patient aged 2 to 10 who had a stem cell transplant for Fanconi anemia, so the T cells may come from the graft donor. The chain couples TRBV2 to TRBJ1-2; no definite D call. The CDR3 loop reads CASSEGRHPRGYTF. In nucleotides, the CDR3 is TGTGCCAGCAGTGAAGGAAGGCACCCTCGGGGCTACACCTTC.